The rows below give T cell receptor beta chains drawn from one sample of a study of tumor-infiltrating lymphocytes in primary liver carcinoma. TCRdb fed the multiplex PCR reads into MiXCR, producing one record per CDR3 protein. The repertoire consists of approximately 310,000 distinct CDR3 sequences, with around three fifths occurring once and the leading ten covering 9% to 10%. Input material: peripheral blood. Every receptor here comes from a middle-aged man with primary liver carcinoma and hepatitis B virus infection. Each CDR3 is given with its conserved first and last residue. The order of the fields is D gene, J gene, clone size, V gene, CDR3 protein, CDR3 DNA. A D gene is named only where the DNA matches it firmly. Where a row states a size, it is once, few, many or the class of an expanded clone; other rows omit it.

-,TRBJ2-4,-,TRBV16,CASSQSGTVVQYF,TGTGCCAGCAGCCAATCCGGCACGGTGGTTCAGTACTTC
TRBD1,TRBJ2-4,-,TRBV4-1,CASSQGDSGIPYF,TGCGCCAGCAGCCAAGGGGACAGTGGCATTCCGTACTTC
TRBD1,TRBJ2-3,-,TRBV11-3,CASSPGTGRDFADTQYF,TGTGCCAGTAGCCCCGGGACAGGGAGAGATTTTGCAGATACGCAGTATTTT
-,TRBJ1-1,-,TRBV10-3,CASGRDREPWGNEASF,TGTGCCTCAGGGAGGGATCGCGAACCGTGGGGGAATGAAGCTTCCTTT
-,TRBJ1-1,-,TRBV6-1,CASSERGNTGALF,TGTGCCAGCAGTGAAAGGGGGAACACTGGAGCTTTATTT
TRBD1,TRBJ2-7,-,TRBV18,CASSPVRDSSPYEQYF,TGTGCCAGCTCACCAGTTCGGGACAGCTCTCCCTACGAGCAGTACTTC
-,TRBJ2-1,few,TRBV4-1,CASSQDAGPNEQFF,TGCGCCAGCAGCCAAGACGCGGGACCCAATGAGCAGTTCTTC
TRBD2,TRBJ2-3,-,TRBV11-2,CASGFGTSMFTDTQYF,TGTGCCAGCGGCTTCGGGACTAGCATGTTCACAGATACGCAGTATTTT
TRBD1,TRBJ1-6,few,TRBV5-1,CASTNDRVGNSPLHF,TGCGCCAGCACCAACGACAGGGTCGGAAATTCACCCCTCCACTTT
-,TRBJ2-4,-,TRBV30,CAWSVPMVAKNIQYF,TGTGCCTGGAGTGTCCCAATGGTAGCCAAAAACATTCAGTATTTC
-,TRBJ2-1,-,TRBV5-1,CASSSSGVYNEQFF,TGCGCCAGCAGCTCCTCCGGGGTCTACAATGAGCAGTTCTTC
-,TRBJ2-7,-,TRBV6-5,CASGRGASVSYEQYF,TGTGCCAGCGGACGAGGGGCTAGCGTATCCTACGAGCAGTACTTC
-,TRBJ2-7,-,TRBV11-2,CASSLEGQIGRVEQYF,TGTGCCAGTAGCTTAGAGGGTCAGATAGGGCGGGTCGAGCAGTACTTC
-,TRBJ2-1,-,TRBV11-1,CASSVEPYSEQFF,TGTGCCAGCAGCGTGGAGCCCTACAGTGAGCAGTTCTTC
-,TRBJ1-1,-,TRBV11-3,CTSSRNLNTEAFF,TGTACCAGCAGCCGTAACTTGAACACTGAAGCTTTCTTC
TRBD2,TRBJ2-1,once,TRBV29-1,CSVLLGGPWNEQFF,TGCAGCGTGTTGCTGGGAGGGCCATGGAATGAGCAATTCTTC
-,TRBJ1-5,many,TRBV4-2,CASSQDRGQPQHF,TGCGCCAGCAGCCAAGATAGGGGACAGCCCCAGCATTTT
-,TRBJ2-7,-,TRBV11-2,CASSLSIRHEQYF,TGTGCCAGTAGCTTGTCCATTCGGCACGAGCAGTACTTC
-,TRBJ1-1,-,TRBV11-2,CTSSWGGGGNTEAFF,TGTACTAGCAGCTGGGGAGGTGGGGGGAACACTGAAGCTTTCTTT
-,TRBJ2-7,-,TRBV5-1,CASSLIGTYEQYF,TGCGCCAGCAGCTTGATCGGGACCTACGAGCAGTACTTC
-,TRBJ1-1,once,TRBV11-3,CASSLDSMNTGAFF,TGTGCCAGTAGCTTGGACAGTATGAACACTGGAGCTTTCTTT
-,TRBJ2-7,many,TRBV11-1,CASSHARALSRYEQYF,TGTGCCAGCAGCCACGCCAGAGCGTTGTCCCGATACGAGCAGTACTTC
TRBD1,TRBJ2-1,many,TRBV12-3/TRBV12-4,CASSLDQGVNEQFF,TGTGCCAGCAGTCTGGACCAGGGGGTCAATGAGCAGTTCTTC
-,TRBJ2-2,-,TRBV5-6,CASSLWIGATGELFF,TGTGCCAGCAGCTTATGGATCGGGGCCACCGGGGAGCTGTTTTTT
-,TRBJ2-5,-,TRBV12-3/TRBV12-4,CASSLSRGNQGTQYF,TGTGCCAGCAGTTTGTCTCGCGGGAACCAAGGGACCCAGTACTTC
-,TRBJ2-1,-,TRBV4-3,CASSQFPPPAGNEQFF,TGCGCCAGCAGTCAATTCCCCCCCCCGGCGGGCAATGAGCAGTTCTTC
TRBD1,TRBJ2-3,many,TRBV5-4,CASSFGQGTSDTQYF,TGTGCCAGCAGCTTCGGACAGGGGACGTCAGATACGCAGTATTTT
-,TRBJ2-2,many,TRBV12-3/TRBV12-4,CASTITGVLTGELFF,TGTGCCAGCACCATAACGGGGGTTCTCACCGGGGAGCTGTTTTTT
TRBD2,TRBJ2-1,-,TRBV6-2/TRBV6-3,CVSSYWGREGRLEQFF,TGTGTCAGCAGTTACTGGGGTCGGGAGGGCCGTCTAGAGCAGTTCTTC
-,TRBJ2-1,-,TRBV29-1,CSVGLGAYNDQFF,TGCAGTGTGGGGCTAGGGGCCTACAATGATCAGTTCTTC
TRBD2,TRBJ2-1,many,TRBV5-5,CASSLRAGEGGNEQFF,TGTGCCAGCAGCTTGAGAGCGGGAGAGGGTGGGAATGAGCAGTTCTTC
TRBD2,TRBJ2-7,many,TRBV6-5,CASRPMGLAGDEQYF,TGTGCCAGCAGGCCTATGGGGCTAGCGGGAGACGAGCAGTACTTC
TRBD1,TRBJ1-5,-,TRBV6-5,CASSFRQGTSQPQHF,TGTGCCAGCAGCTTCCGACAGGGCACCAGTCAGCCCCAGCATTTT
-,TRBJ1-1,-,TRBV28,CASNPLGGHIDGTEAFF,TGTGCCAGCAATCCGTTGGGGGGGCATATTGATGGGACTGAAGCTTTCTTT
TRBD2,TRBJ2-7,-,TRBV12-3/TRBV12-4,CASSKAGEKDAYEQYF,TGTGCCAGCAGCAAGGCGGGAGAGAAGGACGCCTACGAGCAGTACTTC
-,TRBJ2-2,many,TRBV4-3,CASSNVLWKSFNGELFF,TGCGCCAGCAGCAACGTATTGTGGAAGTCCTTTAACGGGGAGCTGTTTTTT
-,TRBJ2-7,few,TRBV2,CASSENVGEQYF,TGTGCCAGCAGTGAAAATGTGGGGGAGCAGTACTTC
-,TRBJ2-3,-,TRBV5-1,CASSGMGTDTQYF,TGCGCCAGCAGCGGGATGGGGACAGATACGCAGTATTTT
TRBD1,TRBJ2-3,many,TRBV12-3/TRBV12-4,CASSRTGGMTDTQYF,TGTGCCAGCAGTCGGACAGGGGGCATGACAGATACGCAGTATTTT
-,TRBJ2-2,-,TRBV2,CASSEMEVLSTGELFF,TGTGCTAGCAGTGAGATGGAGGTACTGTCTACCGGGGAGCTGTTTTTT
TRBD2,TRBJ2-2,-,TRBV11-2,CASSSPILAGAAGELSF,TGTGCCAGCAGCTCCCCCATACTAGCGGGAGCCGCCGGGGAGCTGTCTTTT
-,TRBJ2-1,-,TRBV7-6,CASSTGTHQFF,TGTGCCAGCAGCACCGGGACCCACCAGTTCTTC
-,TRBJ1-1,-,TRBV14,CATARTANTVAFF,TGTGCCACCGCCCGGACAGCGAACACTGTAGCTTTCTTT
-,TRBJ2-3,few,TRBV12-3/TRBV12-4,CASSFAQNTDTRYF,TGTGCCAGCAGTTTCGCCCAGAACACAGATACGCGGTATTTT
-,TRBJ1-5,-,TRBV11-2,CASSFRPHRTENQPPHF,TGTGCCAGCAGCTTCCGCCCACATCGTACAGAGAATCAGCCCCCGCATTTT
TRBD1,TRBJ2-7,many,TRBV12-3/TRBV12-4,CASSIQGALNEQYF,TGTGCCAGCAGTATACAGGGGGCGCTGAACGAGCAGTACTTC
-,TRBJ2-6,-,TRBV5-1,CASSLGPRVAGVNVLTF,TGCGCCAGCAGCTTGGGGCCCAGGGTTGCCGGGGTCAACGTCCTGACCTTC
-,TRBJ2-6,many,TRBV11-1,CASTPGAGANVLTF,TGTGCCAGCACCCCGGGTGCTGGGGCCAACGTCCTGACTTTC